Listed here are 27 T cell receptor beta chains from one sample, sequenced in a study of shared clonotypes between healthy human individuals (TCRdb year 2020). Receptor amplification or capture employed the immunoSEQ multiplex PCR assay. TCRdb took this table from immuneACCESS and kept in-frame rearrangements with V and J called. Such tables lack part of the clones; where checked against another copy, unresolved V genes explain under half of the gap, and the rest is unexplained. This sample has about 1.5 million clones in its table, and roughly 98% of those were observed once. The ten largest account for about 0.45% of the sample. The sequenced material came from naive CD4+ T cells sorted from blood. The sample's cell subset or site label, in plain terms: CD45RA+ positively selected. The source is a young man in good health.

Only one count was recorded for this clone. The genes are TRBV10-3 and TRBJ2-2; 7 bases agree with TRBD1. The CDR3 is 18 residues long. V shed 0 bases and J 0 bases; nucleotides not matched to a gene: 7. Germline CDR1 is ENHRY and CDR2 is SYGVKD. This CDR3 is CAISESPLRGPNTGELFF. The CDR3 nucleotides are TGTGCCATCAGTGAGTCGCCCCTTAGGGGGCCGAACACCGGGGAGCTGTTTTTT.

The V and J genes are TRBV28 and TRBJ1-2; 8 bases agree with TRBD1. With V trimmed by 5 bases and J by 4 bases, 9 bases remained unmatched. CDR1 and CDR2 (germline): MDHEN, SYDVKM. The CDR3 totals 15 residues. CDR3 nucleotides: TGTGCCAGCAGTCCGCAGGGACAGGCTCGCTATGGCTACACCTTC. Translating it yields CASSPQGQARYGYTF.

The V gene is TRBV5-6, the J gene TRBJ2-1; TRBD2 aligns across 11 bases. The CDR3 loop spans 17 amino acids. The V gene's germline CDR1 is SGHDT and CDR2 YYEEEE. V lost 4 bases and J lost 4; bases outside the gene matches: 10. This CDR3 is CASSMPSGTSGYNEQFF. The CDR3 coding sequence is TGTGCCAGCAGCATGCCCTCCGGGACTAGCGGTTACAATGAGCAGTTCTTC. The full variable domain, rest sourced from reference TRBV5-6 and TRBJ2-1, is DAGVTQSPTHLIKTRGQQVTLRCSPKSGHDTVSWYQQALGQGPQFIFQYYEEEERQRGNFPDRFSGHQFPNYSSELNVNALLLGDSALYLCASSMPSGTSGYNEQFFGPGTRLTVL.

The genes are TRBV12-2 and TRBJ2-7; the table calls TRBD1, which could not be checked here. TRBV12-2 is classified as a pseudogene. CDR3 length: 16 residues. CDR3 amino acids: CASRLDDRGASYEQYF. CDR3 nucleotide sequence: TGTGCAAGTCGCTTAGATGACAGGGGGGCCTCCTACGAGCAGTACTTC.

The chain links TRBV15 to TRBJ2-1; D is uncertain. The germline CDR1 and CDR2 sequences are LNHNV and YYDKDF (reference sequence). This CDR3 is built from 12 residues. Trimming took 2 bases from V and 9 from J, leaving 8 bases between them. CDR3 in DNA: TGTGCCACCAGCAGACCCCCTGGTGAGCAGTTCTTC. Residues: CATSRPPGEQFF. Full variable domain (outside the CDR3, taken from reference TRBV15 and TRBJ2-1): DAMVIQNPRYQVTQFGKPVTLSCSQTLNHNVMYWYQQKSSQAPKLLFHYYDKDFNNEADTPDNFQSRRPNTSFCFLDIRSPGLGDTAMYLCATSRPPGEQFFGPGTRLTVL.

The rearrangement links TRBV9 to TRBJ2-7; possibly TRBD1 for D (5 bases). There are 13 residues in the CDR3. In germline, CDR1 is SGDLS, CDR2 YYNGEE. Trimming took off 2 bases at V and 7 bases at J, with 13 bases between the two ends. As DNA, the CDR3 is TGTGCCAGCAGCGTCTCCAGGGCCGGGGAGCAGTACTTC. Its protein is CASSVSRAGEQYF.

V gene TRBV19 combines with J gene TRBJ1-1; 7 bases agree with TRBD1. J lost 0 bases, V lost 3 bases, and 10 bases had no gene match. Germline assignment: CDR1 LNHDA and CDR2 SQIVND (reference sequence). The CDR3 contains 17 residues. CDR3 residues: CASSMTWAGGMNTEAFF. The CDR3 DNA follows: TGTGCCAGTAGTATGACGTGGGCAGGGGGAATGAACACTGAAGCTTTCTTT.

Turning to this clone: Additional DNA sequences in this sample encode the identical CDR3. The chain carries TRBV9 and TRBJ2-1; 9 positions match TRBD2. Germline V gives CDR1 SGDLS, CDR2 YYNGEE. J was trimmed by 2 bases and V by 2 bases; bases with no gene match: 2. The CDR3 runs 15 residues. CDR3: CASSVASGTYNEQFF. Written as DNA, the CDR3 is TGTGCCAGCAGCGTTGCTAGCGGGACCTACAATGAGCAGTTCTTC.

The chain uses TRBV5-1 and TRBJ2-1, with D tentatively TRBD1 (6 bases). Germline V gene sequence: CDR1 SGHRS, CDR2 YFSETQ. V gave up 0 bases and J gave up 5 bases, with 12 bases separating them. The CDR3 contains 15 residues. The CDR3 DNA sequence: TGCGCCAGCAGCTTGGTTACAGGGAAGCACAATGAGCAGTTCTTC. Protein product: CASSLVTGKHNEQFF.

The V call is TRBV29-1, the J call TRBJ2-3, with D tentatively TRBD1 or TRBD2 (5 bases each). Trimming shortened V by 4 bases and J by 6 bases, and 8 bases separated the two germline ends. In germline, CDR1 is SQVTM, CDR2 ANQGSEA. The length of the CDR3 is 11 residues. CDR3 nucleotides: TGCAGCGTTGGAGGGGTGGATACGCAGTATTTT. Translated, it gives CSVGGVDTQYF.

In this sample, this clone turned up once. This chain joins TRBV9 and TRBJ2-2, with unresolved D. Trimming pared 0 bases from V and 4 bases from J, leaving 16 bases between. Germline CDR1 SGDLS, CDR2 YYNGEE. The CDR3 runs 17 residues. CDR3 residues: CASSVVTGELGTGELFF. The CDR3, as DNA: TGTGCCAGCAGCGTAGTGACGGGCGAGCTTGGCACCGGGGAGCTGTTTTTT.

CDR3 DNA: TGCAGCGTTTCTCAGGGTGCTGGGGCCAACGTCCTGACTTTC. Translated: CSVSQGAGANVLTF. J is TRBJ2-6 and V is TRBV29-1, with D possibly TRBD1 on 5 matching bases. Trimming took off 5 bases at V and 2 bases at J, with 10 bases between the two ends. Germline CDR1 is SQVTM and CDR2 is ANQGSEA. CDR3 size: 14 residues.

V gene TRBV19 combines with J gene TRBJ2-7; either TRBD1 or TRBD2 may fit D (5 bases each). Germline CDR1 and CDR2: LNHDA and SQIVND (reference sequence). The CDR3 is made up of 12 amino acids. Trimming pared 7 bases from V and 6 bases from J, leaving 13 bases between. The CDR3 sequence is CASKGPQGEQYF. CDR3 sequence (DNA): TGTGCCAGTAAGGGACCCCAGGGCGAGCAGTACTTC.

This clone came up once. V and J are TRBV7-6 and TRBJ1-2; D might be TRBD1 (5 bases). The ends were cut back, 6 bases at V and 6 bases at J, with 14 bases in the middle. The CDR3 loop spans 13 amino acids. Per the germline V gene, CDR1 is SGHVS and CDR2 is FNYEAQ. CDR3 protein: CASSSGARNGYTF. CDR3 nucleotides: TGTGCCAGCAGTTCTGGGGCCCGAAATGGCTACACCTTC.

The rearrangement uses TRBV7-6 and TRBJ2-1; 14 nucleotides agree with TRBD2. The V segment lost 4 bases and the J segment 6 bases; nucleotides outside the gene matches: 2. The CDR3 is made up of 15 amino acids. Germline V gives CDR1 SGHVS, CDR2 FNYEAQ. Written as DNA, the CDR3 is TGTGCCAGCAGCTCGACTAGCGGGAGGGTCAATGAGCAGTTCTTC. Its translation: CASSSTSGRVNEQFF.

J is TRBJ1-2 and V is TRBV6-5; D is unclear. Between the trimmed V and J ends, which lost 5 bases and 8 bases, there was a span of 18 bases. Germline assignment: CDR1 MNHEY and CDR2 SVGAGI. The CDR3 runs to 14 residues. CDR3 nucleotide sequence: TGTGCCAGCAGTCCCACGCAGCCCTCGGGAGGCTACACCTTC. Its translation: CASSPTQPSGGYTF.

The chain uses TRBV5-1 and TRBJ2-4; 10 positions agree with TRBD1. Trimming took 5 bases from V and 1 from J; bases not matched to a gene: 9. This CDR3 comprises 17 residues. Germline CDR1 is SGHRS and CDR2 is YFSETQ. The chain's CDR3 is CASREGQGTRAKNIQYF. CDR3 sequence (DNA): TGCGCCAGCAGGGAGGGACAGGGGACGAGGGCCAAAAACATTCAGTACTTC.

This CDR3 is CASTLSQGAGNTIYF. CDR3 in DNA: TGTGCCAGCACTTTATCTCAGGGTGCAGGAAACACCATATATTTT. The chain recombines TRBV2 with TRBJ1-3; possibly TRBD1 for D (5 bases). V lost 7 bases to trimming and J lost 4 bases, with 17 bases between them. CDR1 and CDR2 from the germline V gene are SNHLY and FYNNEI. The CDR3 length is 15 residues. Full variable domain (missing parts from reference TRBV2 and TRBJ1-3): EPEVTQTPSHQVTQMGQEVILRCVPISNHLYFYWYRQILGQKVEFLVSFYNNEISEKSEIFDDQFSVERPDGSNFTLKIRSTKLEDSAMYFCASTLSQGAGNTIYFGEGSWLTVV.

The rearrangement links TRBV28 to TRBJ2-7; D uncertain. CDR3 size: 12 residues. Germline lookup yields CDR1 MDHEN and CDR2 SYDVKM. The V gene lost 11 bases and the J gene lost 3 bases, with 14 bases spanning the gap. CDR3 region: CAHASGDYEQYF. CDR3 sequence (DNA): TGTGCCCACGCATCCGGAGACTACGAGCAGTACTTC.

This clone was observed a single time. CDR3 region: CASRLGGHSGELFF. As DNA, the CDR3 is TGTGCAAGTCGCTTAGGGGGACACTCCGGGGAGCTGTTTTTT. The V call is TRBV12-2, the J call TRBJ2-2; no DNA check was done on the table's D call, TRBD1. TRBV12-2 is marked as a pseudogene. This CDR3 spans 14 amino acids.

The chain employs TRBV18 and TRBJ2-3; D is possibly TRBD1 (6 bases). V was trimmed by 6 bases and J by 5 bases, leaving 21 bases between them. This CDR3 spans 16 amino acids. Germline lookup yields CDR1 KGHSH and CDR2 LQKENI. The CDR3 is CASSQSRMGARDTQYF. The CDR3 nucleotides are TGTGCCAGCTCCCAATCCCGAATGGGGGCGCGAGATACGCAGTATTTT.

The chain has TRBV4-1 and TRBJ2-7, with 12 bases matching TRBD2. Germline V gene sequence: CDR1 MGHRA, CDR2 YSYEKL. V was pared by 5 bases and J by 2 bases, with 4 bases of the junction left unmatched. There are 15 residues in the CDR3. The CDR3 loop is CASSTRLAGAYEQYF. CDR3 in DNA: TGCGCCAGCAGCACCCGACTAGCGGGAGCCTACGAGCAGTACTTC.

V gene TRBV9 combines with J gene TRBJ1-2, with 10 bases matching TRBD1. The V gene end was trimmed by 3 bases and the J gene end by 8 bases; junction bases not matched to a gene: 7. Looked up from germline, CDR1 is SGDLS and CDR2 is YYNGEE. This CDR3 is 14 amino acids long. CDR3 sequence reads: CASSAGQGIGGYTF. The CDR3 bases are TGTGCCAGCAGCGCGGGACAGGGGATCGGCGGCTACACCTTC.

The rearrangement joins TRBV5-4 to TRBJ2-7; TRBD1 is a possible D gene (7 bases). CDR3 length: 12 amino acids. Germline CDR1 and CDR2: SGHNT and YYREEE (reference sequence). The V end lost 3 bases, the J end lost 7 bases, and 11 bases lay between the germline ends. This CDR3 reads CASSSGGWEQYF. CDR3 bases: TGTGCCAGCAGCTCAGGGGGGTGGGAGCAGTACTTC.

The rearrangement joins TRBV19 to TRBJ1-1, with D unclear. There are 15 residues in the CDR3. Germline V gene lookup returns CDR1 LNHDA and CDR2 SQIVND (reference sequence). With 5 bases removed from V and 3 bases from J, the gap between germline ends came to 16 bases. In DNA form, the CDR3 reads TGTGCCAGTAGTCGCCGGACGGGTTTTTACACTGAAGCTTTCTTT. It codes for CASSRRTGFYTEAFF.

V gene TRBV13 combines with J gene TRBJ2-1; possibly TRBD1 for D (5 bases). Germline lookup yields CDR1 PRHDT and CDR2 FYEKMQ (reference sequence). Trimming left V 5 bases short and J 14 bases short, with 19 bases between. The CDR3 has 13 amino acids. DNA of the CDR3: TGTGCCAGCAGCCCAAGAGACAGAATACGAGAGTTCTTC. Its translation: CASSPRDRIREFF.

The rearrangement links TRBV29-1 to TRBJ2-1, with D uncertain. CDR1 and CDR2 (germline): SQVTM, ANQGSEA. Trimming shortened V by 4 bases and J by 5 bases, and 6 bases separated the two germline ends. The CDR3 covers 11 residues. The CDR3 is CSVVRNNEQFF. The DNA of the CDR3 is TGCAGCGTTGTCAGAAACAATGAGCAGTTCTTC.